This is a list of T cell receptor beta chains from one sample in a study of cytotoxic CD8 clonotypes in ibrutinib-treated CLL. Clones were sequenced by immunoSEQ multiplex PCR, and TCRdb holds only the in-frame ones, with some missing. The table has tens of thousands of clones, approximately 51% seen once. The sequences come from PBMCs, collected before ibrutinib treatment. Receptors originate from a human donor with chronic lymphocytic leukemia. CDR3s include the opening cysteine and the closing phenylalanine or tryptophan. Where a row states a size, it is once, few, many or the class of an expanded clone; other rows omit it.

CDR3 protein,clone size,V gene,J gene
CASSKTTGLTSGEKLFF,few,TRBV21-1,TRBJ1-4
CASSEPPTDTQYF,.,TRBV25-1,TRBJ2-3
CASSLGGRETQYF,.,TRBV5-6,TRBJ2-5
CASSPRQAHEQYF,few,TRBV18,TRBJ2-7
CASSIGDYTGELFF,.,TRBV19,TRBJ2-2
CASSGQGNTEAFF,few,TRBV11-3,TRBJ1-1
CASSLTPPDGTGNYNSPLHF,.,TRBV7-3,TRBJ1-6
CASSLVAGQGHTEAFF,.,TRBV7-2,TRBJ1-1
CASNPGGPTDTQYF,.,TRBV2,TRBJ2-3
CASRDRGSTDTQYF,.,TRBV6-4,TRBJ2-3
CAWIKLEGWGTQYF,.,TRBV30,TRBJ2-5
CASSPGASVIF,.,TRBV7-2,TRBJ2-7
CASSSSGGGNYEQYF,.,TRBV5-1,TRBJ2-7
CASSSPGQVNTGELFF,few,TRBV28,TRBJ2-2
CASSLVGAAYNEQFF,few,TRBV7-2,TRBJ2-1
CASSLLAGVTLETQYF,.,TRBV27,TRBJ2-5
CASSLIGGTADTQYF,.,TRBV11-2,TRBJ2-3
CASSQASQQETQYF,.,TRBV4-1,TRBJ2-5
CASSLAGSRETQYF,.,TRBV7-9,TRBJ2-5
CASSLTDSYEQYF,.,TRBV7-9,TRBJ2-7
CASSLLFGETQYF,few,TRBV7-2,TRBJ2-5
CASSLGAQYSNQPQHF,medium-sized,TRBV7-8,TRBJ1-5
CASSLAGGGRTETQYF,.,TRBV7-8,TRBJ2-5
CASRARDLENEKLFF,.,TRBV27,TRBJ1-4
CASSQDQRRLIGGELFF,few,TRBV4-1,TRBJ2-2
CASSQEDAISHYEQYF,many,TRBV14,TRBJ2-7
CASSQDVGGWQPQHF,few,TRBV4-2,TRBJ1-5
CASSALLSGGGGELFF,.,TRBV9,TRBJ2-2
CASSLGDLSYEQYF,.,TRBV5-1,TRBJ2-7
CASSFAAPGHGYGYTF,.,TRBV5-1,TRBJ1-2
CASSWTKNQPQHF,.,TRBV6-1,TRBJ1-5
CASSPALPYEQYF,few,TRBV7-2,TRBJ2-7
CASSASSWDTQYF,.,TRBV6-4,TRBJ2-3
CASSRDMYGYTF,.,TRBV5-5,TRBJ1-2
CASSLVSSGTTDTQYF,.,TRBV5-1,TRBJ2-3
CASSVLGLAAETQYF,.,TRBV2,TRBJ2-5
CASSIWENTEAFF,.,TRBV19,TRBJ1-1
CASSPRPGAGDQPQHF,few,TRBV5-1,TRBJ1-5
CASSHRQGPGELFF,many,TRBV6-5,TRBJ2-2
CSVEVTGALGNTIYF,few,TRBV29-1,TRBJ1-3